This T cell receptor beta chain was recovered during a study of CD8+ T cells in alopecia areata (dated by TCRdb to the late 2010s). Notes on the research overall: Treated patients were enrolled in an open-label pilot trial of oral tofacitinib, 5 to 10 mg twice daily, for moderate-to-severe alopecia areata. High-throughput TCRbeta sequencing was used to examine T cell clonal expansion in alopecia areata in both the C3H/HeJ mouse model and human patients. Disease severity in treated patients was measured with the SALT score, which quantifies the percentage of affected scalp surface area. Human TCRbeta sequencing covered scalp tissue and sorted CD4+ and CD8+ peripheral blood T cells from patchy and totalis/universalis alopecia areata patients and healthy controls. Tofacitinib was administered for 6 to 18 months, and 6 months of follow-up off drug were then conducted to assess delayed response and recurrence. Biopsies were taken from tofacitinib-treated patients at baseline and again at 4 and 24 weeks into treatment, and several of those patients also had a later scalp biopsy. Clonality in the scalp was compared among normal scalp (n=4), patchy alopecia areata scalp (n=8), and alopecia totalis/universalis scalp (n=8). RNA came from the PAXgene miRNA kit for fixed scalp, the miRNeasy kit for PBMCs, and the RNeasy kit for mouse skin. Amplification of TCRbeta CDR3 regions was done by immunoSEQ multiplex PCR using 35 Vbeta forward primers and 13 Jbeta reverse primers.

To prepare the library, the immunoSEQ multiplex PCR assay was applied. To provide template for TCR sequencing, every sample had RNA extracted and reverse transcribed into cDNA. SuperScript III was used to make first-strand cDNA, primed with a 2:1 mix of oligo-dT and random hexamers. A synthetic immune receptor repertoire was used to assess amplification bias, and residual bias was removed computationally. Per the authors' processing: Raw reads were preprocessed for error removal, and CDR3 was defined according to IMGT conventions as running from the conserved cysteine to phenylalanine. Clonality was calculated as 1 minus Shannon entropy normalized by log2 of the number of productive unique TCRs. Whether scalp clones were CD4 or CD8 was inferred by matching scalp TCRbeta sequences against CD4 and CD8 repertoires sorted from blood. The clones in this table, taken by TCRdb from immuneACCESS, are in-frame only. Not every clone is retained; where verified, under half of the shortfall comes from an unresolved V gene, and the cause of the rest is unknown. The V and J calls and clone size come from that table; D and trimming were worked out from the DNA. The sample includes more than 110,000 clones, with roughly 50% observed a single time. About a sixth of the sample comes from the top ten.

The paper's findings and limits, for the study overall: Many expanded lesional clones persisted in scalp and blood during tofacitinib treatment, which may partly explain relapse after stopping treatment. Shared TCR sequences between patients were less evident than in mice, which may be partly attributable to HLA diversity in the patient population. Because the treated cohort was small and had just a single nonresponder, larger studies are needed to establish links between baseline CD8+ expansion and response. Unlike mouse skin, where gammadelta T cells dominate, normal human skin contains resident alphabeta T cells that get sequenced too, which complicates analysis of the scalp TCR repertoire. Compared with normal scalp, lesional scalp, particularly in alopecia totalis/universalis, had higher clonality and more expanded CD8+ clones, which suggests antigenic drive. Scalp clonality and the number of expanded CD8+ clones among the top 100 scalp clones were significantly decreased by tofacitinib.

About this clone itself: The antigen it recognizes is unknown. Base qualities are not at hand, and no much larger clone is one base apart.

Inclusive of the bounding cysteine and phenylalanine, the CDR3 is 14 residues long. Of the read, only the CDR3 DNA is kept; its 42 bases are in frame from base 1. At the junction V is shortened by 8 bases and J by 3 bases; bases outside the gene matches: 9. Taken from the germline V gene, the CDR1 and CDR2 loops are SNHLY and FYNNEI. The time point tag for this specimen amounts to: less than five weeks on oral tofacitinib. The treatment or condition label here, explained by the study, means: oral pan-JAK inhibitor, 5-10 mg twice daily. Lesional scalp punch biopsies and peripheral blood were collected from alopecia areata patients. PBMCs were separated by density centrifugation and stained for CD3, CD4 and CD8, after which CD4+ and CD8+ T cells were sorted on a FACSAria.

Source: CD8+ T cells sorted from blood, taken at week 4, from a patient treated with tofacitinib. This clonotype was obtained from a human donor with alopecia areata. This sequence uses TRBV2 and TRBJ1-1, with 7 junctional bases fitting TRBD1. The nucleotides read TGTGCCAGCGGATTACAGGGGATGGACACTGAAGCTTTCTTT. This sequence encodes CASGLQGMDTEAFF.